The rows below give T cell receptor beta chains drawn from one sample of a study of blood T cell repertoires in COVID-19. TCRdb's table, derived via immunoSEQ multiplex PCR, lists solely in-frame clones and lacks some. The profile shows tens of thousands of clones, about four fifths of them singletons. Sequences were obtained from peripheral blood. The receptors here all came from a human donor in a cohort sampled during active COVID-19. Both conserved end residues are part of each CDR3. D genes are given only for firm matches. Where a row states a size, it is once, few, many or the class of an expanded clone; other rows omit it.

CDR3 DNA,CDR3 protein,J gene,CDR3 length,clone size,D gene,V gene
TGTGCCAGCAGTGAAGCCCTGGGACAGGGTTTTACGCAGTATTTT,CASSEALGQGFTQYF,TRBJ2-3,15,NA,TRBD1,TRBV6-1
TGTGCCAGCAGTCGACTAGTCGGGGAGACCCAGTACTTC,CASSRLVGETQYF,TRBJ2-5,13,NA,NA,TRBV6-4
TGTGCCAGTAGTATGCGGGCCGGCCCCTACGAGCAGTACTTC,CASSMRAGPYEQYF,TRBJ2-7,14,NA,NA,TRBV19
TGTGCCAGCGCTCGGGGGGGCGCAGACTATGGCTACACCTTC,CASARGGADYGYTF,TRBJ1-2,14,NA,NA,TRBV5-4
TGTGCCAGCAGTGACAGGAGCAATCAGCCCCAGCATTTT,CASSDRSNQPQHF,TRBJ1-5,13,NA,NA,TRBV6-1
TGTGCCATCAGTGAGAGGACAGGGAAAACAGATACGCAGTATTTT,CAISERTGKTDTQYF,TRBJ2-3,15,NA,TRBD1,TRBV10-3
TGCGCCAGCAGCTCCGGACAGGGGGGCACAGATACGCAGTATTTT,CASSSGQGGTDTQYF,TRBJ2-3,15,NA,TRBD1,TRBV5-1
TGTGCCAGCAGTTCCCTAGTCTCGGTCTATGGCTACACCTTC,CASSSLVSVYGYTF,TRBJ1-2,14,once,NA,TRBV6-2/TRBV6-3
TGCGCCAGCTTGGGTTCGGGGGAGACCGGGGAGCTGTTTTTT,CASLGSGETGELFF,TRBJ2-2,14,NA,NA,TRBV5-1
TGTGCCAGCAGCCCCGGACTAGCGGTAGGAGAGACCCAGTACTTC,CASSPGLAVGETQYF,TRBJ2-5,15,NA,TRBD2,TRBV14
TGTGCCAGCAGTTTAGGACAGGGAGGTGAGACCCAGTACTTC,CASSLGQGGETQYF,TRBJ2-5,14,NA,TRBD1,TRBV27
TGTGCCACCAGTGATATGGGGCAGGGCTACACAGATACGCAGTATTTT,CATSDMGQGYTDTQYF,TRBJ2-3,16,NA,NA,TRBV24-1
TGTGCCAGTAGTATAGGGTTTAATCGGACAGGGCGAAACACCGGGGAGCTGTTTTTT,CASSIGFNRTGRNTGELFF,TRBJ2-2,19,few,TRBD1,TRBV19
TGTGCCAGCAGACGTGGGTACAGGGTCAATCAGCCCCAGCATTTT,CASRRGYRVNQPQHF,TRBJ1-5,15,few,NA,TRBV6-5
TGTGCCAGCAGTGAAAAGGGGTCCCAACGGGGCAATCAGCCCCAGCATTTT,CASSEKGSQRGNQPQHF,TRBJ1-5,17,few,NA,TRBV2